This TCR beta chain was obtained from a study of T cells in Graves' hyperthyroidism and ophthalmopathy. The TCR beta CDR3 regions underwent amplification using RNA transcripts as the source. With the HTBI primer set, the TCR CDR3 went through a first round of RT-PCR. MiXCR was run by TCRdb on the multiplex PCR reads, yielding one entry per CDR3 protein. The sample contains approximately 700,000 distinct CDR3 sequences, about 45% of which appear only once. The study's findings and limits: Stable hyperthyroidism was told apart from ophthalmopathy by a model built on 13 V-J features.

This CDR3 is 14 amino acids long. Germline V lookup: CDR1 LGHNA, CDR2 YNFKEQ. The J segment lost 2 bases and the V segment lost 7 bases, leaving 7 bases of the junction unmatched. Comment on this clonotype: Antigen: not known.

Sequencing input: peripheral blood or thyroid tissue (not recorded which). This chain links TRBV4-2 with TRBJ2-7; 8 nucleotides line up with TRBD2. The receptor was isolated from an adult man with Graves' disease, either hyperthyroidism or ophthalmopathy (not recorded which). CDR3 residues: CASTTGRGAYEQYF. DNA for the CDR3: TGTGCCAGCACCACCGGGCGGGGGGCCTACGAGCAGTACTTC.